Listed below are T cell receptor beta chains from one sample, sequenced in a study of metastatic and nonmetastatic thyroid tumors. TCRdb reassembled clones from the PCR reads with MiXCR. The sample shows about 34,000 clones, approximately 19% of them seen only once. The specimen was blood. The receptor source for this set is a female donor with papillary thyroid cancer or a benign thyroid nodule (not recorded which). Some clones in this sample may be carry-over from other donors' samples. Each CDR3 is given with its conserved first and last residue. Each record gives: clone size, J gene, V gene, D gene, CDR3 protein, CDR3 DNA. D genes are given only for firm matches. Clone size is stated in some rows and not others, as once, few, many or a class when expanded.

clone size: many
J gene: TRBJ2-1
V gene: TRBV20-1
D gene: -
CDR3 protein: CSAGTYNEQFF
CDR3 DNA: TGCAGTGCCGGGACATACAATGAGCAGTTCTTC

clone size: many
J gene: TRBJ1-2
V gene: TRBV28
D gene: -
CDR3 protein: CASSEVIVNYGYTF
CDR3 DNA: TGTGCCAGCAGCGAGGTAATAGTAAACTATGGCTACACCTTC

clone size: many
J gene: TRBJ2-5
V gene: TRBV5-4
D gene: -
CDR3 protein: CASTLGVAGIETQYF
CDR3 DNA: TGTGCCAGCACACTGGGGGTCGCCGGGATAGAGACCCAGTACTTC

clone size: many
J gene: TRBJ2-1
V gene: TRBV5-6
D gene: -
CDR3 protein: CASSLTGGGRSEQFF
CDR3 DNA: TGTGCCAGCAGCTTGACCGGGGGTGGCCGCAGTGAGCAGTTCTTC

clone size: many
J gene: TRBJ2-3
V gene: TRBV19
D gene: -
CDR3 protein: CASSIAAGLTDTQYF
CDR3 DNA: TGTGCCAGTAGTATAGCGGCGGGCCTCACAGATACGCAGTATTTT

clone size: many
J gene: TRBJ2-1
V gene: TRBV12-3/TRBV12-4
D gene: TRBD2
CDR3 protein: CASSPGASGYNEQFF
CDR3 DNA: TGTGCCAGCAGCCCCGGGGCTAGCGGGTACAATGAGCAGTTCTTC

clone size: -
J gene: TRBJ2-7
V gene: TRBV5-1
D gene: -
CDR3 protein: CASSPNDLSWYYEQYF
CDR3 DNA: TGCGCCAGCAGCCCAAATGACCTTTCATGGTACTACGAGCAGTACTTC

clone size: few
J gene: TRBJ2-3
V gene: TRBV6-4
D gene: TRBD1
CDR3 protein: CASSDSVVRGTDTQYF
CDR3 DNA: TGTGCCAGCAGTGACTCTGTCGTGAGAGGGACAGATACGCAATATTTT

clone size: medium-sized
J gene: TRBJ1-4
V gene: TRBV28
D gene: -
CDR3 protein: CASSRLRNEKLFF
CDR3 DNA: TGTGCCAGCAGCCGACTGCGTAATGAAAAACTGTTTTTT

clone size: few
J gene: TRBJ1-5
V gene: TRBV7-2
D gene: -
CDR3 protein: CASSLGGGHF
CDR3 DNA: TGTGCCAGCAGCTTAGGTGGGGGGCATTTT

clone size: many
J gene: TRBJ2-1
V gene: TRBV18
D gene: -
CDR3 protein: CASSPGTNSYNEQFF
CDR3 DNA: TGTGCCAGCTCACCAGGGACGAACTCCTACAATGAGCAGTTCTTC

clone size: many
J gene: TRBJ1-2
V gene: TRBV30
D gene: -
CDR3 protein: CAWSGGNRGYTF
CDR3 DNA: TGTGCCTGGAGTGGGGGTAATCGAGGCTACACCTTC

clone size: many
J gene: TRBJ1-5
V gene: TRBV6-2/TRBV6-3
D gene: -
CDR3 protein: CASSYSTPSQPQHF
CDR3 DNA: TGTGCCAGCAGTTACTCGACCCCTAGTCAGCCCCAGCATTTT

clone size: many
J gene: TRBJ2-7
V gene: TRBV24-1
D gene: TRBD1
CDR3 protein: CATSDLADRGPSYEQYF
CDR3 DNA: TGTGCCACCAGTGATTTAGCGGACAGGGGTCCCTCCTACGAGCAGTACTTC

clone size: many
J gene: TRBJ2-7
V gene: TRBV6-5
D gene: -
CDR3 protein: CASSYGGGPTYEQYF
CDR3 DNA: TGTGCCAGCAGTTACGGAGGCGGACCGACCTACGAGCAGTACTTC

clone size: medium-sized
J gene: TRBJ1-2
V gene: TRBV10-3
D gene: -
CDR3 protein: CAISDPGNSYTF
CDR3 DNA: TGTGCCATCAGTGATCCGGGAAATAGCTACACCTTC

clone size: many
J gene: TRBJ2-5
V gene: TRBV5-1
D gene: -
CDR3 protein: CASSFNGATRETQYF
CDR3 DNA: TGCGCCAGCAGCTTTAACGGGGCAACAAGAGAGACCCAGTACTTC

clone size: once
J gene: TRBJ1-2
V gene: TRBV20-1
D gene: -
CDR3 protein: CSASLQSSYGYTF
CDR3 DNA: TGCAGTGCTAGTCTACAGTCGAGCTATGGCTACACCTTC

clone size: many
J gene: TRBJ2-7
V gene: TRBV28
D gene: TRBD1
CDR3 protein: CASSTGTGRSEQYF
CDR3 DNA: TGTGCCAGCAGCACCGGGACAGGGCGATCCGAGCAGTACTTC

clone size: many
J gene: TRBJ2-5
V gene: TRBV6-1
D gene: TRBD1
CDR3 protein: CASSEYLQGAQETQYF
CDR3 DNA: TGTGCCAGCAGTGAATATCTGCAGGGGGCACAAGAGACCCAGTACTTC

clone size: many
J gene: TRBJ1-1
V gene: TRBV4-1
D gene: TRBD1
CDR3 protein: CASSQVTSGTGDTEAFF
CDR3 DNA: TGCGCCAGCAGCCAAGTAACGTCCGGGACAGGGGACACTGAAGCTTTCTTT

clone size: many
J gene: TRBJ2-5
V gene: TRBV2
D gene: -
CDR3 protein: CASSKVETQYF
CDR3 DNA: TGTGCCAGCAGTAAGGTAGAGACCCAGTACTTC

clone size: -
J gene: TRBJ2-1
V gene: TRBV7-8
D gene: TRBD2
CDR3 protein: CASSSPPGGLEQFF
CDR3 DNA: TGTGCCAGCAGCTCCCCCCCGGGAGGGCTTGAGCAGTTCTTC

clone size: -
J gene: TRBJ2-3
V gene: TRBV28
D gene: -
CDR3 protein: CASSSISERRADTQYF
CDR3 DNA: TGTGCCAGCAGTTCCATTAGCGAGAGAAGGGCAGATACGCAGTATTTT

clone size: many
J gene: TRBJ2-3
V gene: TRBV9
D gene: -
CDR3 protein: CASSVELDTQYF
CDR3 DNA: TGTGCCAGCAGCGTAGAGTTGGATACGCAGTATTTT

clone size: many
J gene: TRBJ1-3
V gene: TRBV4-1
D gene: -
CDR3 protein: CASSLTITYSGNTIYF
CDR3 DNA: TGCGCCAGCAGCCTAACTATCACCTACTCTGGAAACACCATATATTTT

clone size: few
J gene: TRBJ2-1
V gene: TRBV20-1
D gene: TRBD2
CDR3 protein: CSARDAGPGGSNNEQFF
CDR3 DNA: TGCAGTGCTAGAGACGCCGGGCCGGGAGGGTCTAACAATGAGCAGTTCTTC

clone size: medium-sized
J gene: TRBJ2-2
V gene: TRBV2
D gene: -
CDR3 protein: CASSGRGTGELFF
CDR3 DNA: TGTGCCAGCAGTGGCAGGGGCACCGGGGAGCTGTTTTTT

clone size: few
J gene: TRBJ2-7
V gene: TRBV19
D gene: TRBD2
CDR3 protein: CAINTVTSGEQYF
CDR3 DNA: TGTGCCATTAATACCGTGACTAGCGGAGAGCAGTACTTC

clone size: many
J gene: TRBJ1-4
V gene: TRBV10-3
D gene: TRBD1
CDR3 protein: CAISESTGAGGGNEKLFF
CDR3 DNA: TGTGCCATCAGTGAGTCGACAGGGGCCGGAGGTGGGAATGAAAAACTGTTTTTT

clone size: many
J gene: TRBJ2-5
V gene: TRBV7-2
D gene: -
CDR3 protein: CASSLDKGTQYF
CDR3 DNA: TGTGCCAGCAGCTTAGACAAGGGGACCCAGTACTTC

clone size: many
J gene: TRBJ1-4
V gene: TRBV28
D gene: -
CDR3 protein: CASRETANEKLFF
CDR3 DNA: TGTGCCAGCAGGGAGACAGCTAATGAAAAACTGTTTTTT

clone size: -
J gene: TRBJ2-7
V gene: TRBV5-1
D gene: TRBD1
CDR3 protein: CASSLGYSGGEKQYF
CDR3 DNA: TGCGCCAGCAGCTTGGGGTATTCAGGGGGCGAGAAGCAGTACTTC

clone size: -
J gene: TRBJ2-7
V gene: TRBV20-1
D gene: TRBD2
CDR3 protein: CSATNRYRTSGRLAYEQYF
CDR3 DNA: TGCAGTGCTACAAACCGATACCGGACTAGCGGGAGGCTCGCCTACGAGCAGTACTTC

clone size: -
J gene: TRBJ1-1
V gene: TRBV6-1
D gene: -
CDR3 protein: CASTPRGAGDAAEAFF
CDR3 DNA: TGTGCCAGCACCCCGAGGGGAGCGGGTGACGCCGCTGAAGCTTTCTTT

clone size: many
J gene: TRBJ2-7
V gene: TRBV29-1
D gene: -
CDR3 protein: CSVIVGSRDEQYF
CDR3 DNA: TGCAGCGTTATTGTCGGCTCTCGCGACGAGCAGTACTTC

clone size: many
J gene: TRBJ1-4
V gene: TRBV19
D gene: -
CDR3 protein: CASSIGGLHEKLFF
CDR3 DNA: TGTGCCAGTAGCATCGGCGGGTTGCATGAAAAACTGTTTTTT

clone size: -
J gene: TRBJ1-6
V gene: TRBV20-1
D gene: TRBD1
CDR3 protein: CSARIRTGNSPLHF
CDR3 DNA: TGCAGTGCTCGAATAAGGACAGGGAATTCACCCCTCCACTTT

clone size: many
J gene: TRBJ2-2
V gene: TRBV7-2
D gene: TRBD2
CDR3 protein: CASSGSGRVGELFF
CDR3 DNA: TGTGCCAGCAGCGGTAGCGGGAGGGTGGGAGAGCTGTTTTTT

clone size: once
J gene: TRBJ2-3
V gene: TRBV7-8
D gene: -
CDR3 protein: CASSSWPTSPTDTQYF
CDR3 DNA: TGTGCCAGCAGCTCCTGGCCAACTAGCCCCACAGATACGCAGTATTTT

clone size: medium-sized
J gene: TRBJ2-7
V gene: TRBV19
D gene: -
CDR3 protein: CASRERGIAHEQYF
CDR3 DNA: TGTGCCAGTAGAGAACGAGGGATCGCCCACGAGCAGTACTTC

clone size: few
J gene: TRBJ1-5
V gene: TRBV6-1
D gene: -
CDR3 protein: CASSVKCNANQPQHF
CDR3 DNA: TGTGCCAGCAGTGTAAAATGTAATGCAAATCAGCCCCAGCATTTT

clone size: many
J gene: TRBJ1-1
V gene: TRBV7-9
D gene: -
CDR3 protein: CASSSRGGRVTEAFF
CDR3 DNA: TGTGCCAGCAGCTCAAGGGGGGGAAGGGTAACTGAAGCTTTTTTT

clone size: many
J gene: TRBJ2-5
V gene: TRBV28
D gene: -
CDR3 protein: CASSPGLLAFGETQYF
CDR3 DNA: TGTGCCAGCAGTCCGGGACTTTTGGCATTCGGGGAGACCCAGTACTTC

clone size: few
J gene: TRBJ2-7
V gene: TRBV10-3
D gene: TRBD1
CDR3 protein: CAISVEDRGEQYF
CDR3 DNA: TGTGCCATCAGTGTTGAGGACAGGGGCGAGCAGTACTTC

clone size: many
J gene: TRBJ1-3
V gene: TRBV7-9
D gene: -
CDR3 protein: CASSITDPGNTIYF
CDR3 DNA: TGTGCCAGCAGCATTACAGACCCTGGAAACACCATATATTTT

clone size: many
J gene: TRBJ2-1
V gene: TRBV5-1
D gene: TRBD1
CDR3 protein: CASSLGQGRDNEQFF
CDR3 DNA: TGCGCCAGCAGCTTGGGACAGGGTCGAGACAATGAGCAGTTCTTC

clone size: -
J gene: TRBJ2-7
V gene: TRBV2
D gene: TRBD1
CDR3 protein: CASSVSGQGSDEQYF
CDR3 DNA: TGTGCCAGCAGTGTTTCGGGACAGGGGTCCGACGAGCAGTACTTC